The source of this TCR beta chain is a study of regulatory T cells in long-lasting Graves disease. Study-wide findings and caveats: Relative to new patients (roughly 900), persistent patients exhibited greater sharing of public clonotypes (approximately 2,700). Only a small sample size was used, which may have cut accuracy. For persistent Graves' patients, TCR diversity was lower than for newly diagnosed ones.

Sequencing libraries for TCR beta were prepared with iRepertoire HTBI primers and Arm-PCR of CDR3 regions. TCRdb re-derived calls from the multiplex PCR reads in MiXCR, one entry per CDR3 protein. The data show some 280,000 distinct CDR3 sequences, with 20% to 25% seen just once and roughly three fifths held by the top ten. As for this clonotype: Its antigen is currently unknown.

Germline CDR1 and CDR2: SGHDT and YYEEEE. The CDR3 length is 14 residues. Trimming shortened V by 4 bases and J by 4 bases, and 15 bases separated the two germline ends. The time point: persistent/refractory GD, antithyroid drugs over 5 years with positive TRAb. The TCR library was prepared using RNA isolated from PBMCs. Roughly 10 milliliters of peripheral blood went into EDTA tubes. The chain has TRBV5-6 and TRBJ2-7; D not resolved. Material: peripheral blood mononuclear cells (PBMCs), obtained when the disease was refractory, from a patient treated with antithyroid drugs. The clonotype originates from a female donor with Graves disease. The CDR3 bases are TGTGCCAGCAGCAGTCGAGGTAGGGTATACGAGCAGTACTTC. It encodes CASSSRGRVYEQYF.